This T cell receptor beta chain was identified in a study of human T cells and chemical hapten exposure. This clonotype was detected many times. MiXCR was run by TCRdb on the RACE reads, yielding one entry per CDR3 protein. Of 150,000 to 200,000 distinct CDR3 sequences listed, 13% to 15% are singletons. Time point noted: patch test 1, 2 weeks after DPC sensitization. Described treatment: therapeutic diphenylcyclopropenone sensitization with weekly scalp DPC. Germline V CDR1 and CDR2: MNHEY, SVGEGT. This CDR3 is built from 15 residues. The germline V and J ends were trimmed by 3 bases and 6 bases, with 15 bases remaining between them.

This material consisted of whole blood, taken in connection with sensitization to the hapten diphenylcyclopropenone (DPC). This receptor was taken from a woman in her thirties with alopecia areata. Some clones in this sample may be carry-over from other donors' samples. V gene TRBV6-2 or TRBV6-3 combines with J gene TRBJ1-5; D unresolved. The CDR3 coding sequence is TGTGCCAGCAGTTATGGCGACTGGCCGGGTCAGCCCCAGCATTTT. This translates into CASSYGDWPGQPQHF.